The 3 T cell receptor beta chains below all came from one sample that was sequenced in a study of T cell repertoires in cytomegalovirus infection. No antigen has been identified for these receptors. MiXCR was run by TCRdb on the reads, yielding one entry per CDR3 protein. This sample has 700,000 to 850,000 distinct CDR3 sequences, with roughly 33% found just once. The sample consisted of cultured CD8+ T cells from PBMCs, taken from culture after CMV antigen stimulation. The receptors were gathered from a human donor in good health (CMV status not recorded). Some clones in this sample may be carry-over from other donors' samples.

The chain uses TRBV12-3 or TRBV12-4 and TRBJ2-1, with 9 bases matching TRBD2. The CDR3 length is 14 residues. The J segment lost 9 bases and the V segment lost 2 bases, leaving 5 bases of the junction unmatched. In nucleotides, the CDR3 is TGTGCCAGCAGTTTAAACGGCGGGGGGGCTGAGCAGTTCTTC. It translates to CASSLNGGGAEQFF.

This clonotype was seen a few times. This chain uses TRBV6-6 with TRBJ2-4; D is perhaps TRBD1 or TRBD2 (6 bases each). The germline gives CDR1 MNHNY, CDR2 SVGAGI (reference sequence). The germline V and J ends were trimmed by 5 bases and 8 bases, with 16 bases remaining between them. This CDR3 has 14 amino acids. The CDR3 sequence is CASSPSPGADIQYF. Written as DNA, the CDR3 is TGTGCCAGCAGTCCTTCCCCGGGGGCGGACATTCAGTACTTC.

For the CDR3, the DNA is TGCGCCAGCTCCCTACGTGACGAGCAGTACGTC. Its protein is CASSLRDEQYV. This rearrangement joins TRBV23-1 to TRBJ2-7; D uncertain. TRBV23-1 is marked as an open reading frame, function uncertain. The CDR3 consists of 11 residues. V lost 8 bases and J lost 5, with 10 bases in between.